This passage covers 5 T cell receptor beta chains from one sample sequenced in a study of cytomegalovirus exposure and HLA in healthy donors. Primers for the PCR totalled 60 Vbeta and 13 Jbeta. Repertoires were generated with immunoSEQ multiplex PCR, while TCRdb's copy carries only in-frame clones and drops some. The sample holds 95,000 to 110,000 clones, 60% to 80% seen once. Sample: PBMCs. Receptors originate from a man between 60 and 75 years old in good health and CMV-seropositive.

This clone was counted a single time. In the same sample, other DNA sequences code for this CDR3. CDR3: CASSAGGGPDTQYF. CDR3 sequence (DNA): TGTGCCAGCAGCGCCGGGGGAGGCCCAGATACGCAGTATTTT. The chain uses TRBV9 and TRBJ2-3; D is perhaps TRBD2 (6 bases). Per the germline V gene, CDR1 is SGDLS and CDR2 is YYNGEE. This CDR3 region has 14 residues. With 3 bases removed from V and 4 bases from J, the gap between germline ends came to 12 bases.

This clone came up a few times. V is TRBV2 and J is TRBJ1-1; 7 bases are a match to TRBD1. V dropped 6 bases and J dropped 2; count of bases not matched to a gene: 9. Germline assignment: CDR1 SNHLY and CDR2 FYNNEI. This CDR3 spans 15 amino acids. This CDR3 is CASSGEQGYNTEAFF. The CDR3 nucleotides are TGTGCCAGCAGCGGCGAACAGGGGTATAACACTGAAGCTTTCTTT.

The chain is built from TRBV6-5 and TRBJ2-7; a weak D match, TRBD1 (5 bases). Between the trimmed V and J ends, which lost 4 bases and 4 bases, there was a span of 17 bases. The CDR3 extends over 15 amino acids. Germline V gives CDR1 MNHEY, CDR2 SVGAGI. This CDR3 reads CASSSIPPRVYEQYF. CDR3 sequence (DNA): TGTGCCAGCAGTTCGATCCCACCCAGGGTTTACGAGCAGTACTTC.

The V and J genes are TRBV30 and TRBJ1-5, with D possibly TRBD1 on 6 matching bases. Germline assignment: CDR1 GTSNPN and CDR2 SVGIG (reference sequence). V lost 1 base and J lost 4, with 8 bases in between. This CDR3 is built from 13 residues. The CDR3 here is CAWSGTDNQPQHF. The CDR3 DNA reads as TGTGCCTGGAGTGGGACAGATAATCAGCCCCAGCATTTT.

Here the CDR3 reads CASSPERAYNEQFF. The CDR3 DNA sequence: TGTGCCAGCAGCCCGGAGCGGGCCTACAATGAGCAGTTCTTC. This chain uses TRBV13 with TRBJ2-1; D possibly corresponds to TRBD2 (6 bases). CDR3 length: 14 residues. Germline assignment: CDR1 PRHDT and CDR2 FYEKMQ (reference sequence). V lost 5 bases, J lost 2 bases, and 10 bases lay in between. Full variable domain (rest looked up from reference TRBV13 and TRBJ2-1): AAGVIQSPRHLIKEKRETATLKCYPIPRHDTVYWYQQGPGQDPQFLISFYEKMQSDKGSIPDRFSAQQFSDYHSELNMSSLELGDSALYFCASSPERAYNEQFFGPGTRLTVL.